This entry describes one T cell receptor (beta chain). Per the authors' pipeline: Reference gene primer amplification gave nucleated cell count estimates. Sequencing used immunoSEQ multiplex PCR; TCRdb keeps in-frame clones, though not all of them. That table furnishes V, J and clone size, whereas the DNA furnished D and trimming. This sample yields about 160,000 clones, of which 82% are seen a single time; roughly a tenth belongs to the top ten. V dropped 7 bases and J dropped 4; count of bases not matched to a gene: 1. There are 12 residues in the CDR3. CDR1 and CDR2 from the germline V gene are MGHDK and SYGVNS. This entry is derived from a study of blood T cell repertoires in COVID-19. Overall study context: Collection of acute and convalescent COVID-19 samples took place in the United States, Italy and Spain. Sample material is recorded as cDNA or gDNA derived from T cells, B-cell-depleted T cells, or PBMCs.

The sample was peripheral blood. The sequence was obtained from a woman aged 80 or over with active or convalescent COVID-19. The gene calls are TRBV25-1 and TRBJ2-1; the match to TRBD1 covers 7 bases. CDR3 coding DNA: TGTGCCAGCATGGGACAGTACAATGAGCAGTTCTTC. Translation: CASMGQYNEQFF.